These 20 T cell receptor beta chains were sequenced from one sample in a study of CD8+ T cells in alopecia areata. Following extraction, RNA underwent reverse transcription to cDNA, which served as the sequencing template. The table came from immunoSEQ multiplex PCR; TCRdb's copy has only in-frame clones and leaves some out. The data contain roughly 100,000 clones, roughly 50% of them seen just once; the ten biggest clones take up about 9%. The sample taken for sequencing was CD4+ T cells sorted from blood. The receptors come from a human donor in good health.

The chain has TRBV5-6 and TRBJ1-2; D uncertain. V was cut by 4 bases and J by 5 bases, with 9 bases left in between. The length of the CDR3 is 12 residues. Germline-derived CDR1 and CDR2 are SGHDT and YYEEEE. For the CDR3, the DNA is TGTGCCAGCAGCGGATTGGGTTATGGCTACACCTTC. The encoded protein is CASSGLGYGYTF.

The genes are TRBV10-3 and TRBJ2-1, with 7 bases identical to TRBD2. Germline CDR1 reads ENHRY; CDR2 reads SYGVKD. The CDR3 totals 12 residues. The J segment lost 16 bases and the V segment lost 2 bases, leaving 8 bases of the junction unmatched. In DNA, the CDR3 is TGTGCCATCAGTGAGCTCGGGGGGTCGACATTCTTC. Protein: CAISELGGSTFF.

This clone was seen a few times. CDR3 sequence reads: CAISDPGTGGRKTQYF. In nucleotides, the CDR3 is TGTGCCATCAGTGATCCAGGGACAGGGGGCAGGAAGACCCAGTACTTC. The rearrangement uses TRBV10-3 and TRBJ2-5; TRBD1 agrees at 12 bases. J gave up 6 bases and V 3 bases, and 8 bases lay outside the gene matches. The CDR3 loop spans 16 amino acids. Germline CDR1 and CDR2: ENHRY and SYGVKD.

This clone was seen a handful of times. This chain joins TRBV30 and TRBJ1-5; D is unresolved. CDR1 and CDR2 from the germline V gene are GTSNPN and SVGIG (reference sequence). The V end lost 0 bases, the J end lost 0 bases, and 9 bases lay between the germline ends. This CDR3 region has 15 residues. As DNA, the CDR3 is TGTGCCTGGAGTGTCGCAGGTACTAGCAATCAGCCCCAGCATTTT. Encoded protein: CAWSVAGTSNQPQHF. Full variable domain (outside the CDR3, taken from reference TRBV30 and TRBJ1-5): SQTIHQWPATLVQPVGSPLSLECTVEGTSNPNLYWYRQAAGRGLQLLFYSVGIGQISSEVPQNLSASRPQDRQFILSSKKLLLSDSGFYLCAWSVAGTSNQPQHFGDGTRLSIL.

This clone was detected a few times. The chain links TRBV6-6 to TRBJ2-3; D is unclear. The length of the CDR3 is 14 residues. CDR1 is MNHNY, CDR2 SVGAGI, per germline (reference sequence). Trimming stripped 8 bases from V and 4 bases from J, with 16 bases between. CDR3 sequence (DNA): TGTGCCAGCCGGTTAACACAGATGCCAGATACGCAGTATTTT. Its protein product is CASRLTQMPDTQYF.

The chain links TRBV7-2 to TRBJ2-7, with 15 nucleotides matching TRBD2. Germline-derived CDR1 and CDR2 are SGHTA and FQGNSA. Germline trimming cut 5 bases from V and 2 bases from J; bases unmatched to any gene: 4. The CDR3 runs to 16 residues. The CDR3 DNA follows: TGTGCCAGCAGCCTGGGACTAGCGGGGGGCCCCTACGAGCAGTACTTC. Translation gives CASSLGLAGGPYEQYF.

This clone was counted between two and nine times. V and J are TRBV9 and TRBJ2-5, with 13 bases aligning to TRBD2. The CDR3 consists of 16 residues. Germline-derived CDR1 and CDR2 are SGDLS and YYNGEE. The V and J ends lost 3 bases and 3 bases, in that order; junction bases with no gene match: 5. The CDR3 is CASSDGGLAGKETQYF. For the CDR3, the DNA is TGTGCCAGCAGCGACGGGGGACTAGCGGGAAAAGAGACCCAGTACTTC.

The chain employs TRBV6-7 and TRBJ2-5; D is possibly TRBD1 (6 bases). TRBV6-7 is an ORF; its function is uncertain. The CDR3 is 14 residues long. Trimming left V 2 bases short and J 1 base short, with 8 bases between. The CDR3 loop is CASSYPRGQETQYF. As DNA, the CDR3 is TGTGCCAGCAGTTACCCCAGGGGCCAAGAGACCCAGTACTTC.

The chain links TRBV29-1 to TRBJ1-5; D uncertain. The CDR3 sequence is 13 residues long. Germline values: CDR1 SQVTM, CDR2 ANQGSEA. The CDR3: CTIGKTSNQPQHF. CDR3 in DNA: TGCACTATTGGAAAAACTAGCAATCAGCCCCAGCATTTT.

This clone was found once. The chain carries TRBV4-1 and TRBJ2-5; D possibly matches TRBD1 or TRBD2 (5 bases each). This CDR3 spans 18 amino acids. V lost 1 base and J 1 base, leaving 19 bases between the germline ends. Looked up from germline, CDR1 is MGHRA and CDR2 is YSYEKL. The CDR3 coding sequence is TGCGCCAGCAGCCAAGCGCCGATGGGCTTGGGGGTCCAAGAGACCCAGTACTTC. Translation: CASSQAPMGLGVQETQYF.

The V call is TRBV7-2, the J call TRBJ2-5; D perhaps matches TRBD1 (5 bases). Trimming left V 4 bases short and J 1 base short, with 10 bases between. Germline CDR1 SGHTA, CDR2 FQGNSA. The CDR3 totals 14 residues. The CDR3 DNA sequence: TGTGCCAGCAGCTCCAATGGGGCCCAAGAGACCCAGTACTTC. Protein sequence: CASSSNGAQETQYF.

This clone was observed a few times. The chain combines TRBV29-1 with TRBJ2-3; D is undetermined. This CDR3 spans 14 amino acids. The germline gives CDR1 SQVTM, CDR2 ANQGSEA. The V gene lost 4 bases and the J gene lost 0 bases, with 11 bases spanning the gap. The CDR3 reads CSVVNRLSTDTQYF. CDR3 nucleotides: TGCAGCGTTGTTAACAGACTCAGCACAGATACGCAGTATTTT.

The rearrangement joins TRBV5-1 to TRBJ2-5, with D possibly being TRBD1 (6 bases). The CDR3 has 14 residues. The germline V gene has CDR1 SGHRS and CDR2 YFSETQ. V gave up 1 base and J gave up 5 bases, with 12 bases separating them. The CDR3 sequence is CASSLKRGIETQYF. CDR3 nucleotides: TGCGCCAGCAGCTTGAAGAGGGGGATCGAGACCCAGTACTTC.

The chain employs TRBV2 and TRBJ1-2; no reliable D call. Germline V CDR1 and CDR2: SNHLY, FYNNEI. V was shortened by 6 bases and J by 7 bases, with 9 bases between the two germline ends. The CDR3 covers 11 residues. CDR3 sequence reads: CASSTAGGYTF. The CDR3 DNA follows: TGTGCCAGCAGCACGGCGGGTGGCTACACCTTC.

This clone was observed a few times. The chain has TRBV6-5 and TRBJ2-7; the match to TRBD1 covers 9 bases. The CDR3 contains 14 residues. Germline CDR1 MNHEY, CDR2 SVGAGI. Trimming cost V 6 bases and J 6 bases; bases outside gene matches: 9. In DNA, the CDR3 is TGTGCCAGCAGACAGGACAGGGGAGGTAGCGAGCAGTACTTC. Translated: CASRQDRGGSEQYF.

This clone has just a few counts. The rearrangement links TRBV7-2 to TRBJ1-1; D perhaps matches TRBD1 (5 bases). V gave up 5 bases and J gave up 0 bases, with 10 bases separating them. Per germline, CDR1 SGHTA and CDR2 FQGNSA. This CDR3 has 14 amino acids. The CDR3, as DNA: TGTGCCAGCAGCGGGGGACGGCTGAACACTGAAGCTTTCTTT. Protein sequence: CASSGGRLNTEAFF.

The CDR3 reads CASSDWTGPTDTQYF. The CDR3 DNA follows: TGTGCCAGCAGTGATTGGACAGGGCCCACAGATACGCAGTATTTT. The genes are TRBV2 and TRBJ2-3; TRBD1 aligns across 8 bases. The CDR3 loop spans 15 amino acids. V was pared by 3 bases and J by 2 bases, with 4 bases of the junction left unmatched. CDR1 is SNHLY and CDR2 is FYNNEI in the germline V gene.

CDR3 in amino acids: CAWSRGGLDTGELFF. The CDR3 nucleotides are TGTGCCTGGAGTCGCGGGGGGCTAGACACCGGGGAGCTGTTTTTT. The chain uses TRBV30 and TRBJ2-2, with TRBD2 identical over 8 bases. Germline V gene lookup returns CDR1 GTSNPN and CDR2 SVGIG (reference sequence). V was clipped by 2 bases and J by 3 bases; unmatched bases: 5. The CDR3 is 15 residues long.

The gene calls are TRBV28 and TRBJ1-3, with D possibly being TRBD1 (5 bases). The CDR3 sequence is 14 residues long. Germline CDR1 MDHEN, CDR2 SYDVKM. Between the trimmed V and J ends, which lost 3 bases and 4 bases, there was a span of 10 bases. This chain's CDR3 is CASSFGRTGNTIYF. As DNA, the CDR3 is TGTGCCAGCAGTTTTGGACGGACAGGAAACACCATATATTTT.

This clone has only a few counts. V gene TRBV30 combines with J gene TRBJ1-2; D not certain. Per germline, CDR1 GTSNPN and CDR2 SVGIG (reference sequence). The CDR3 is 12 residues long. Trimming removed 4 bases from V and 2 bases from J, with 8 bases in between. The CDR3 loop reads CAWTKANYGYTF. DNA for the CDR3: TGTGCCTGGACTAAGGCAAACTATGGCTACACCTTC.